The 23 T cell receptor beta chains given below trace back to one sample, sequenced in a study of patients and donors after allogeneic stem cell transplantation. TCRdb redid the calling of the RT-PCR reads with MiXCR, one entry per CDR3 protein. The sample records about a million distinct CDR3 sequences, more than 15% being singletons. Sequencing used blood, either unsorted or a sorted T cell fraction (not recorded which). These receptor sequences come from a human donor who was either an allogeneic HSCT recipient or a stem cell or donor lymphocyte infusion donor (not recorded which). It is not recorded whose cells these are; they may come from a transplant donor.

This clonotype was detected a few times. The chain recombines TRBV10-3 with TRBJ1-1; TRBD1 might be the D (6 bases). Between the trimmed V and J ends, which lost 0 bases and 3 bases, there was a span of 17 bases. Germline V gene sequence: CDR1 ENHRY, CDR2 SYGVKD. This CDR3 spans 17 amino acids. CDR3 protein: CAISESKGGAGYTEAFF. CDR3 sequence (DNA): TGTGCCATCAGTGAGTCAAAGGGGGGCGCGGGGTACACTGAAGCTTTCTTT.

On this clonotype: This probably arose from a read error, given a far larger clone one base away. This sequence joins TRBV11-1 and TRBJ2-2, with unresolved D. Germline assignment: CDR1 SGHAT and CDR2 FQDESV (reference sequence). The CDR3 has 11 amino acids. The V end lost 7 bases, the J end lost 6 bases, and 6 bases lay between the germline ends. The CDR3 nucleotides read TGTGCCAGCACCTTTTCCGGGGAGCTGTTTTTT. Protein: CASTFSGELFF.

The chain links TRBV25-1 to TRBJ1-4, with a possible D match to TRBD1 (5 bases). Germline CDR1 MGHDK, CDR2 SYGVNS. The CDR3 spans 15 residues. V gave up 0 bases and J gave up 5 bases, with 10 bases separating them. CDR3 sequence reads: CASSEYSGGNEKLFF. The DNA for the CDR3 is TGTGCCAGCAGTGAATATAGCGGGGGAAATGAAAAACTGTTTTTT.

This clonotype has a count of ten or more. This rearrangement joins TRBV6-5 to TRBJ1-5, with no clear D. Germline V CDR1 and CDR2: MNHEY, SVGAGI. The CDR3 contains 14 residues. Trimming shortened V by 3 bases and J by 4 bases, and 10 bases separated the two germline ends. CDR3 region: CASSYLGSNQPQHF. DNA of the CDR3: TGTGCCAGCAGTTATTTGGGCAGTAATCAGCCCCAGCATTTT.

In this sample, this clonotype turned up a few times. The V and J genes are TRBV4-1 and TRBJ1-3, with 7 bases lining up with TRBD1. The CDR3 totals 17 residues. Germline V gene lookup returns CDR1 MGHRA and CDR2 YSYEKL. Trimming took 3 bases from V and 1 from J; bases not matched to a gene: 9. CDR3 residues: CASSHPGGIGSGNTIYF. The CDR3 DNA is TGCGCCAGCAGCCATCCAGGGGGTATCGGGTCTGGAAACACCATATATTTT.

The gene calls are TRBV11-2 and TRBJ2-3; 10 nucleotides match TRBD2. Per germline, CDR1 SGHAT and CDR2 FQNNGV. V shed 5 bases, J shed 1 base, and the junction held 6 bases outside the gene matches. The CDR3 loop spans 16 amino acids. The CDR3 nucleotides read TGTGCCAGCAGCCAAGCGGGGGGGCCGGGCACAGATACGCAGTATTTT. It codes for CASSQAGGPGTDTQYF.

This chain links TRBV20-1 with TRBJ2-1; D remains unclear. Trimming cost V 0 bases and J 6 bases, with 6 bases left between them. This CDR3 contains 12 residues. Germline V gene lookup returns CDR1 DFQATT and CDR2 SNEGSKA (reference sequence). CDR3 DNA: TGCAGTGCTAGAGATTTTGGCAATGAGCAGTTCTTC. It is translated as CSARDFGNEQFF.

This clonotype was detected many times. V is TRBV29-1 and J is TRBJ2-3; a possible D gene is TRBD2 (5 bases). The CDR3 runs 13 residues. Trimming cost V 2 bases and J 2 bases, with 8 bases left between them. CDR1 is SQVTM, CDR2 ANQGSEA, per germline. In DNA form, the CDR3 reads TGCAGCGTTGAACGGGATCTCACAGATACGCAGTATTTT. This encodes CSVERDLTDTQYF.

This clonotype has just a few counts. The chain uses TRBV6-1 and TRBJ2-7, with 7 bases that match TRBD2. With V trimmed by 0 bases and J by 0 bases, 2 bases remained unmatched. The CDR3 runs 15 residues. Germline-derived CDR1 and CDR2 are MNHNS and SASEGT. The CDR3 nucleotides read TGTGCCAGCAGTGAAGCGGCTAGCGGCTCCTACGAGCAGTACTTC. It translates to CASSEAASGSYEQYF.

This clonotype has ten or more counts. CDR3 loop: CASSLAGTGLYEQYF. DNA for the CDR3: TGTGCCAGCAGTTTAGCCGGGACAGGACTCTACGAGCAGTACTTC. The chain joins TRBV12-3 or TRBV12-4 to TRBJ2-7; 8 nucleotides align to TRBD1. The CDR3 extends over 15 amino acids. With V trimmed by 0 bases and J by 3 bases, 4 bases remained unmatched.

This rearrangement joins TRBV29-1 to TRBJ1-2; D possibly corresponds to TRBD1 (6 bases). CDR1 and CDR2 from the germline V gene are SQVTM and ANQGSEA. V lost 3 bases, J lost 4 bases, and 12 bases lay in between. The CDR3 loop spans 13 amino acids. As DNA, the CDR3 is TGCAGCGTTGATAACAGGGCGGCCTATGGCTACACCTTC. Protein sequence: CSVDNRAAYGYTF. Using reference TRBV29-1 and TRBJ1-2 for the parts outside the CDR3, the full variable domain is SAVISQKPSRDICQRGTSLTIQCQVDSQVTMMFWYRQQPGQSLTLIATANQGSEATYESGFVIDKFPISRPNLTFSTLTVSNMSPEDSSIYLCSVDNRAAYGYTFGSGTRLTVV.

This clonotype was observed a handful of times. The V call is TRBV7-3, the J call TRBJ2-1, with a weak D call TRBD2 (6 bases). Germline CDR1 reads SGHTA; CDR2 reads FQGTGA. The CDR3 extends over 16 amino acids. Trimming took off 0 bases at V and 7 bases at J, with 16 bases between the two ends. CDR3 in amino acids: CASSLTSGLWGNEQFF. CDR3 bases: TGTGCCAGCAGCTTAACTAGCGGACTCTGGGGTAATGAGCAGTTCTTC.

The gene calls are TRBV21-1 and TRBJ2-6; the table calls TRBD1, which could not be checked here. TRBV21-1 is designated a pseudogene. The CDR3 is made up of 16 amino acids. In nucleotides, the CDR3 is TGTGCCAGCAGCACCCCAGGGGACTCTGGGGCCAACGTCCTGACTTTC. Translating it yields CASSTPGDSGANVLTF.

J is TRBJ2-7 and V is TRBV12-3 or TRBV12-4; 7 bases agree with TRBD2. The CDR3 runs 14 residues. J lost 3 bases, V lost 3 bases, and 5 bases had no gene match. CDR3 amino acids: CASSFGGKGYEQYF. The CDR3 DNA reads as TGTGCCAGCAGTTTCGGGGGGAAAGGCTACGAGCAGTACTTC.

The chain couples TRBV7-8 to TRBJ1-5, with D possibly being TRBD1 (6 bases). V shed 5 bases and J shed 6 bases, with 14 bases lying between them. Germline CDR1 SGHVS, CDR2 FQNEAQ. CDR3 size: 14 residues. This CDR3 is CASSPGQSRQPQHF. The DNA of the CDR3 is TGTGCCAGCAGCCCTGGACAGTCCCGTCAGCCCCAGCATTTT.

CDR3 sequence: CASSIEDGYTF. The CDR3 DNA reads as TGTGCCAGTAGTATCGAGGATGGCTACACCTTC. This chain joins TRBV19 and TRBJ1-2; D unclear. Germline CDR1 LNHDA, CDR2 SQIVND (reference sequence). V lost 3 bases, J lost 6 bases, and 5 bases lay in between. CDR3 length: 11 amino acids.

This clonotype was observed many times. The V call is TRBV12-3 or TRBV12-4, the J call TRBJ1-2; 8 bases align to TRBD1. There are 13 residues in the CDR3. V lost 5 bases, J lost 6 bases, and 5 bases stayed unmatched. The CDR3 DNA reads as TGTGCCAGCAGTCCAGGACAGGGTAATGGCTACACCTTC. Its translation: CASSPGQGNGYTF.

This clonotype occurred many times. The V and J genes are TRBV10-3 and TRBJ2-1; 7 bases are shared with TRBD2. This CDR3 contains 14 residues. Germline CDR1 is ENHRY and CDR2 is SYGVKD. Trimming cost V 4 bases and J 8 bases; bases outside gene matches: 8. Here the CDR3 reads CAISGPTSTYEQFF. CDR3 nucleotides: TGTGCCATCAGTGGTCCGACTAGCACATATGAGCAGTTCTTC.

This clonotype has a handful of counts. The genes are TRBV12-3 or TRBV12-4 and TRBJ1-2, with D possibly TRBD1 on 5 matching bases. V dropped 5 bases and J dropped 6 bases, with 16 bases sitting between them. The CDR3 is 14 amino acids. The CDR3 loop is CASSPGLTGNGYTF. In DNA form, the CDR3 reads TGTGCCAGCAGTCCGGGCCTCACAGGAAATGGCTACACCTTC.

The J gene is TRBJ2-3, the V gene TRBV12-3 or TRBV12-4; D is perhaps TRBD2 (7 bases). Trimming left V 6 bases short and J 6 bases short, with 16 bases between. This CDR3 comprises 14 residues. DNA of the CDR3: TGTGCCAGCAGAAGTGGGGGGGCTTGGGATACGCAGTATTTT. It yields the protein CASRSGGAWDTQYF.

As to this clonotype: This may arise from a read error, as a much more abundant clone is one base away. The chain joins TRBV28 to TRBJ1-1; unclear D gene. Germline loops: CDR1 MDHEN, CDR2 SYDVKM. The V end was cut by 7 bases, the J end by 2 bases, with 8 bases between. This CDR3 comprises 12 residues. The CDR3 DNA follows: TGTGCCAGCAAGGACGGTAACACTGAAGCTTTCTTT. Translating gives CASKDGNTEAFF.

The chain recombines TRBV18 with TRBJ2-4; TRBD1 or TRBD2 may be the D gene (6 bases each). This CDR3 is 19 amino acids long. Trimming pared 4 bases from V and 0 bases from J, leaving 22 bases between. Germline V lookup: CDR1 KGHSH, CDR2 LQKENI. CDR3 protein: CASSRPSRGQGQAKNIQYF. In DNA, the CDR3 is TGTGCCAGCTCACGACCCTCACGGGGGCAGGGTCAAGCCAAAAACATTCAGTACTTC.

This clonotype was found many times. This chain joins TRBV12-3 or TRBV12-4 and TRBJ2-3; D remains unclear. This CDR3 contains 15 residues. V was shortened by 4 bases and J by 1 base, with 12 bases between the two germline ends. CDR3 protein: CASSYRTPGTDTQYF. DNA of the CDR3: TGTGCCAGCAGTTACCGGACCCCAGGCACAGATACGCAGTATTTT.